These 23 T cell receptor beta chains came from one sample sequenced in a study of cytomegalovirus exposure and HLA in healthy donors. The PCR was carried out with 60 Vbeta primers and 13 Jbeta primers. Method: immunoSEQ multiplex PCR; TCRdb's copy keeps in-frame clones and lacks some. The table lists fewer than 140,000 clones, around 70% of them singletons. Source material: PBMCs. The receptors were gathered from a boy aged 5-17 years in good health and CMV-seronegative.

This clone was detected a few times. The chain recombines TRBV29-1 with TRBJ1-1; 7 nucleotides match TRBD1. CDR3 length: 13 amino acids. Germline V gives CDR1 SQVTM, CDR2 ANQGSEA. V shed 1 base, J shed 8 bases, and the junction held 7 bases outside the gene matches. CDR3 nucleotides: TGCAGCGTTGAAGTGGACAGGTTCGAAGAAGCTTTCTTT. Its translation: CSVEVDRFEEAFF.

V gene TRBV6-5 combines with J gene TRBJ1-2; TRBD1 might be the D (5 bases). In germline, CDR1 is MNHEY, CDR2 SVGAGI. V gave up 2 bases and J gave up 3 bases, with 10 bases separating them. The length of the CDR3 is 14 residues. In DNA, the CDR3 is TGTGCCAGCAGTTACGTCAGGGCAGACTATGGCTACACCTTC. It codes for CASSYVRADYGYTF.

The chain joins TRBV2 to TRBJ1-2, with a tentative D call TRBD1 (5 bases). The V and J ends lost 2 bases and 6 bases respectively, with 16 bases between them. The germline gives CDR1 SNHLY, CDR2 FYNNEI. The CDR3 sequence is 15 residues long. The CDR3 nucleotides read TGTGCCAGCAGTGAAAGAAGTGGAGGGGCTCATGGCTACACCTTC. Residues: CASSERSGGAHGYTF.

This clone was observed once. The chain joins TRBV5-1 to TRBJ2-7; 7 positions agree with TRBD2. The CDR3 spans 16 residues. In germline, CDR1 is SGHRS, CDR2 YFSETQ. With 0 bases clipped from V and 5 bases from J, the junction kept 11 bases outside the gene matches. The CDR3 protein is CASSLVSGGSINEQYF. For the CDR3, the DNA is TGCGCCAGCAGCTTGGTCTCTGGCGGGAGTATCAACGAGCAGTACTTC. The variable domain in full, completed from reference TRBV5-1 and TRBJ2-7, reads KAGVTQTPRYLIKTRGQQVTLSCSPISGHRSVSWYQQTPGQGLQFLFEYFSETQRNKGNFPGRFSGRQFSNSRSEMNVSTLELGDSALYLCASSLVSGGSINEQYFGPGTRLTVT.

The V call is TRBV7-8, the J call TRBJ1-3; the D gene is possibly TRBD1 (5 bases). The CDR3 covers 15 residues. Trimming took off 0 bases at V and 8 bases at J, with 14 bases between the two ends. Looked up from germline, CDR1 is SGHVS and CDR2 is FQNEAQ. Here the CDR3 reads CASSLAPRDGDTIYF. CDR3 bases: TGTGCCAGCAGCTTAGCGCCCAGGGATGGGGACACCATATATTTT.

In this sample, this clone turned up once. J is TRBJ2-2 and V is TRBV7-9; TRBD1 matches at 7 bases. V lost 3 bases and J lost 5; bases outside the gene matches: 6. Looked up from germline, CDR1 is SEHNR and CDR2 is FQNEAQ (reference sequence). CDR3 length: 15 residues. The DNA for the CDR3 is TGTGCCAGCAGCTTTTGGACAGGAGGAACCGGGGAGCTGTTTTTT. It codes for CASSFWTGGTGELFF.

This clone turned up a few times. The CDR3 ends on some other residue instead of the conserved phenylalanine or tryptophan, so this is likely a read error. The J gene is TRBJ1-4, the V gene TRBV28; D is ambiguous. The V end was cut by 7 bases, the J end by 0 bases, with 18 bases between. This CDR3 comprises 17 residues. CDR1 and CDR2 (germline): MDHEN, SYDVKM. The CDR3 DNA follows: TGTGCCAGCACCCAAGTGGGTATAGGGACAACTAATGAAAAACTGTTTGTT. Amino acid sequence: CASTQVGIGTTNEKLFV.

The gene calls are TRBV28 and TRBJ2-3; TRBD1 matches 7 bases. From germline, CDR1 is MDHEN and CDR2 SYDVKM. V trimming: 8 bases; J trimming: 1 base; junction bases outside the gene matches: 3. The CDR3 sequence is 13 residues long. The DNA of the CDR3 is TGTGCCAGCGGGGACAGACGCACAGATACGCAGTATTTT. Encoded protein: CASGDRRTDTQYF. The whole variable domain, filled in from reference TRBV28 and TRBJ2-3, reads DVKVTQSSRYLVKRTGEKVFLECVQDMDHENMFWYRQDPGLGLRLIYFSYDVKMKEKGDIPEGYSVSREKKERFSLILESASTNQTSMYLCASGDRRTDTQYFGPGTRLTVL.

This clone was seen only once. The rearrangement joins TRBV7-9 to TRBJ1-3; 9 positions match TRBD1. With 10 bases clipped from V and 6 bases from J, the junction kept 4 bases outside the gene matches. The CDR3 totals 12 residues. Germline V gives CDR1 SEHNR, CDR2 FQNEAQ (reference sequence). The CDR3 loop is CATGQGTNTIYF. In DNA, the CDR3 is TGTGCCACCGGACAGGGGACAAACACCATATATTTT.

This clone was detected a few times. The chain carries TRBV7-2 and TRBJ2-7, with no clear D. Trimming removed 6 bases from V and 3 bases from J, with 6 bases in between. CDR3 length: 11 amino acids. CDR1 is SGHTA and CDR2 is FQGNSA in the germline V gene. CDR3 sequence reads: CASRRYYEQYF. The DNA of the CDR3 is TGTGCCAGCAGGAGGTACTACGAGCAGTACTTC.

This clone turned up a few times. This rearrangement joins TRBV2 to TRBJ2-1, with a weak D call TRBD1 (6 bases). CDR3 size: 13 residues. Germline CDR1 reads SNHLY; CDR2 reads FYNNEI. Trimming shortened V by 6 bases and J by 10 bases, and 16 bases separated the two germline ends. DNA of the CDR3: TGTGCCAGCAGGGCCGTTGGGGGCTACGAGCAGTTCTTC. This translates into CASRAVGGYEQFF.

V gene TRBV5-4 combines with J gene TRBJ2-6, with a possible D match to TRBD2 (6 bases). The length of the CDR3 is 15 residues. Germline lookup yields CDR1 SGHNT and CDR2 YYREEE (reference sequence). Trimming cost V 0 bases and J 3 bases, with 7 bases left between them. In nucleotides, the CDR3 is TGTGCCAGCAGCTTGGAAGCGGGTGGGGCCAACGTCCTGACTTTC. Protein product: CASSLEAGGANVLTF.

The gene calls are TRBV21-1 and TRBJ2-5; the table gives TRBD1 as D, unverified against the DNA. TRBV21-1 represents a pseudogene. CDR3 length: 18 amino acids. CDR3 region: CASSKGEMETGPLETQYF. The CDR3, as DNA: TGTGCCAGCAGCAAAGGCGAAATGGAGACAGGGCCGTTAGAGACCCAGTACTTC.

The rearrangement links TRBV6-5 to TRBJ2-7, with TRBD2 matching 9 bases. Germline V gives CDR1 MNHEY, CDR2 SVGAGI. The V and J ends lost 6 bases and 3 bases, in that order; junction bases with no gene match: 3. The CDR3 runs to 13 residues. The CDR3 sequence: CASRLAGVYEQYF. The CDR3 coding sequence is TGTGCCAGCAGATTAGCGGGAGTCTACGAGCAGTACTTC.

This clone appeared a few times. V usage is TRBV28 and J usage is TRBJ1-2; maybe TRBD1 (6 bases). The germline V gene has CDR1 MDHEN and CDR2 SYDVKM. There are 11 residues in the CDR3. Trimming took off 6 bases at V and 4 bases at J, with 6 bases between the two ends. Here the CDR3 reads CASRQGYGYTF. CDR3 DNA sequence: TGTGCCAGCAGACAGGGCTATGGCTACACCTTC.

This sequence joins TRBV28 and TRBJ1-1, with 8 nucleotides matching TRBD1. J gave up 1 base and V 0 bases, and 1 base lay outside the gene matches. This CDR3 comprises 15 residues. The germline V gene encodes CDR1 MDHEN and CDR2 SYDVKM. This CDR3 reads CASSLWTGENTEAFF. The CDR3 DNA follows: TGTGCCAGCAGTTTATGGACAGGGGAGAACACTGAAGCTTTCTTT.

The rearrangement uses TRBV4-2 and TRBJ2-5, with 7 bases matching TRBD2. Germline CDR1 is LGHNA and CDR2 is YNFKEQ. CDR3 length equals 17 residues. The trim removed 0 bases at V and 5 bases at J, leaving 12 bases unmatched. The CDR3 loop reads CASSQESPGRGGETQYF. DNA for the CDR3: TGTGCCAGCAGCCAAGAATCTCCAGGGCGGGGAGGGGAGACCCAGTACTTC.

The CDR3: CATSRERGSSYEQYF. The CDR3 bases are TGTGCCACCAGCAGAGAAAGGGGTTCCTCCTACGAGCAGTACTTC. The genes are TRBV15 and TRBJ2-7, with D perhaps TRBD1 (5 bases). CDR1 and CDR2 from the germline V gene are LNHNV and YYDKDF (reference sequence). The CDR3 runs to 15 residues. V was pared by 0 bases and J by 0 bases, with 9 bases between.

The CDR3 DNA reads as TGTGCCAGCAGCCCACTGGGTAGCGGGAACACCGGGGAGCTGTTTTTT. Amino acids: CASSPLGSGNTGELFF. The chain combines TRBV5-4 with TRBJ2-2; possibly TRBD2 for D (6 bases). This CDR3 is built from 16 residues. V shed 4 bases and J shed 1 base, with 14 bases lying between them. Germline CDR1 and CDR2: SGHNT and YYREEE (reference sequence).

The V gene is TRBV5-1, the J gene TRBJ2-3; 8 nucleotides align to TRBD1. Germline V CDR1 and CDR2: SGHRS, YFSETQ. With V trimmed by 4 bases and J by 0 bases, 7 bases remained unmatched. This CDR3 contains 16 residues. The CDR3 DNA sequence: TGCGCCAGCAGCAACGGACAGGGACCTAGCACAGATACGCAGTATTTT. Protein product: CASSNGQGPSTDTQYF.

This clone was detected only a few times. The rearrangement links TRBV2 to TRBJ1-3; no definite D call. This CDR3 has 16 amino acids. Germline values: CDR1 SNHLY, CDR2 FYNNEI. The ends were cut back, 3 bases at V and 4 bases at J, with 16 bases in the middle. This chain's CDR3 is CASSENDWVRGNTIYF. The DNA of the CDR3 is TGTGCCAGCAGTGAGAATGATTGGGTGCGGGGAAACACCATATATTTT. Combining the CDR3 with reference TRBV2 and TRBJ1-3 gives the whole variable domain EPEVTQTPSHQVTQMGQEVILRCVPISNHLYFYWYRQILGQKVEFLVSFYNNEISEKSEIFDDQFSVERPDGSNFTLKIRSTKLEDSAMYFCASSENDWVRGNTIYFGEGSWLTVV.

DNA for the CDR3: TGTGCCATCAAGGACAGACTCTACAATGAGCAGTTCTTC. Amino acids: CAIKDRLYNEQFF. The chain carries TRBV10-3 and TRBJ2-1; perhaps TRBD1 as D (6 bases). Germline V gene lookup returns CDR1 ENHRY and CDR2 SYGVKD. The CDR3 extends over 13 amino acids. Deletions cut 7 bases from V and 3 bases from J, with 10 bases between.

The gene calls are TRBV15 and TRBJ1-5, with 12 bases fitting TRBD1. Germline CDR1 reads LNHNV; CDR2 reads YYDKDF (reference sequence). There are 19 residues in the CDR3. Trimming removed 3 bases from V and 1 base from J; junction bases left unmatched: 10. DNA of the CDR3: TGTGCCACCAGCAGGGCCGGGACAGGGGGCTCTTGGAGCAATCAGCCCCAGCATTTT. Translating it yields CATSRAGTGGSWSNQPQHF.